The 30 T cell receptor beta chains in this list originate from one sample, sequenced in a study of OX40 agonist ivuxolimab in advanced cancers. Measured with immunoSEQ multiplex PCR; TCRdb has only the in-frame clones, and not every one. The sample contains around 26,000 clones, roughly three quarters of which appear only once. Specimen: CD4+ or CD8+ T cells sorted from blood, collected in a trial of the OX40 agonist ivuxolimab. All receptors come from an adult with an advanced solid tumor such as melanoma, head and neck, liver or kidney cancer.

V is TRBV10-2 and J is TRBJ2-3; TRBD2 aligns across 12 bases. This CDR3 region has 18 residues. The germline V gene encodes CDR1 WSHSY and CDR2 SAAADI. J was trimmed by 5 bases and V by 2 bases; bases with no gene match: 11. The CDR3 DNA reads TGCGCCAGCAGTGAGATTAGACTAGCGGGGGCCGAGGGAGATACGCAGTATTTT. Translating gives CASSEIRLAGAEGDTQYF.

The table lists this clone with a count of one. The chain uses TRBV5-1 and TRBJ1-2; D uncertain. The germline gives CDR1 SGHRS, CDR2 YFSETQ. The CDR3 runs 14 residues. Trimming removed 4 bases at V and 2 bases at J, with 12 bases between. The CDR3 here is CASSRAEINYGYTF. In nucleotides, the CDR3 is TGCGCCAGCAGCCGGGCCGAAATAAACTATGGCTACACCTTC.

The chain uses TRBV7-9 and TRBJ1-2; 7 bases agree with TRBD1. CDR3 size: 13 residues. The V segment lost 1 base and the J segment 6 bases; nucleotides outside the gene matches: 2. Germline CDR1 reads SEHNR; CDR2 reads FQNEAQ (reference sequence). The CDR3 here is CASSLGQGDGYTF. In DNA form, the CDR3 reads TGTGCCAGCAGCTTAGGGCAGGGGGATGGCTACACCTTC.

This clone turned up a few times. The rearrangement links TRBV27 to TRBJ2-1; D unclear. This CDR3 spans 15 amino acids. V was pared by 2 bases and J by 0 bases, with 8 bases between. Per the germline V gene, CDR1 is MNHEY and CDR2 is SMNVEV (reference sequence). CDR3 nucleotides: TGTGCCAGCAGTTTAAGACCGATCTCCTACAATGAGCAGTTCTTC. Translation gives CASSLRPISYNEQFF.

The V call is TRBV7-2, the J call TRBJ2-7, with TRBD1 matching 10 bases. The CDR3 totals 14 residues. Germline assignment: CDR1 SGHTA and CDR2 FQGNSA. The V and J ends lost 5 bases and 3 bases, in that order; junction bases with no gene match: 4. CDR3 loop: CASSAWTGGYEQYF. CDR3 sequence (DNA): TGTGCCAGCAGCGCTTGGACAGGGGGCTACGAGCAGTACTTC.

The genes are TRBV10-3 and TRBJ2-3; tentatively, D is TRBD1 (6 bases). CDR3 length equals 16 residues. Trimming removed 1 base at V and 0 bases at J, with 11 bases between. Germline loops: CDR1 ENHRY, CDR2 SYGVKD. CDR3 nucleotides: TGTGCCATCAGTGAGTTGGGGACACCTAGCACAGATACGCAGTATTTT. Amino acid sequence: CAISELGTPSTDTQYF.

The rearrangement uses TRBV6-1 and TRBJ1-3; D uncertain. The CDR3 has 13 residues. The ends were cut back, 2 bases at V and 7 bases at J, with 9 bases in the middle. The germline V gene has CDR1 MNHNS and CDR2 SASEGT. CDR3 in amino acids: CASSEIMRNTIYF. The CDR3 coding sequence is TGTGCCAGCAGTGAAATAATGAGGAACACCATATATTTT.

The rearrangement links TRBV4-1 to TRBJ2-1, with D perhaps assigned TRBD1 or TRBD2 (5 bases each). The CDR3 consists of 13 residues. Trimming cost V 6 bases and J 10 bases, with 16 bases left between them. Germline V gives CDR1 MGHRA, CDR2 YSYEKL. The CDR3 region is CASSHTSGTEQFF. The CDR3 DNA reads TGCGCCAGCAGTCACACATCCGGGACCGAGCAGTTCTTC.

This clone showed up just a few times. This chain connects TRBV30 to TRBJ1-6, with a tentative D call TRBD1 (5 bases). Germline V gives CDR1 GTSNPN, CDR2 SVGIG (reference sequence). CDR3 length equals 13 residues. The V gene lost 4 bases and the J gene lost 14 bases, with 18 bases spanning the gap. This CDR3 reads CAWNRDGGSALHF. In DNA, the CDR3 is TGTGCCTGGAACCGGGACGGAGGATCGGCCCTCCACTTT.

This clone was picked up a small number of times. The rearrangement links TRBV7-9 to TRBJ2-7, with D hard to call. CDR3 length: 12 residues. V gave up 8 bases and J gave up 4 bases, with 12 bases separating them. Per germline, CDR1 SEHNR and CDR2 FQNEAQ (reference sequence). In DNA, the CDR3 is TGTGCCAGCTCTCTAAACTTATACGAGCAGTACTTC. As protein: CASSLNLYEQYF.

This chain uses TRBV6-5 with TRBJ2-2, with 8 bases aligning to TRBD1. This CDR3 is built from 16 residues. Germline trimming cut 2 bases from V and 6 bases from J; bases unmatched to any gene: 8. Germline values: CDR1 MNHEY, CDR2 SVGAGI. CDR3 sequence (DNA): TGTGCCAGCAGTTACGTTGGACAGGGCGGATCCGGGGAGCTGTTTTTT. Translation gives CASSYVGQGGSGELFF.

The V call is TRBV7-8, the J call TRBJ2-1; the D is unclear. CDR1 is SGHVS, CDR2 FQNEAQ, per germline. This CDR3 region has 10 residues. Trimming pared 1 base from V and 8 bases from J, leaving 0 bases between. The CDR3 DNA follows: TGTGCCAGCAGCTTAGATGAGCAGTTCTTC. The encoded protein is CASSLDEQFF.

V usage is TRBV18 and J usage is TRBJ2-5; D uncertain. This CDR3 region has 12 residues. Per germline, CDR1 KGHSH and CDR2 LQKENI. V was pared by 9 bases and J by 1 base, with 9 bases between. CDR3 DNA sequence: TGTGCCAGTTTGGGGTTCCAAGAGACCCAGTACTTC. Residues: CASLGFQETQYF.

The chain is built from TRBV10-1 and TRBJ2-2; TRBD1 matches 7 bases. The junction had 4 bases not matched to a gene; V was cut back by 6 bases and J by 3 bases. Germline loops: CDR1 WNHNN, CDR2 SYGVQD (reference sequence). The CDR3 is made up of 14 amino acids. The DNA of the CDR3 is TGCGCCAGCAGCCGGGACAGATACACCGGGGAGCTGTTTTTT. This sequence encodes CASSRDRYTGELFF.

The chain employs TRBV7-6 and TRBJ1-1, with 7 bases lining up with TRBD1. CDR3 size: 15 residues. Germline V lookup: CDR1 SGHVS, CDR2 FNYEAQ. V shed 0 bases and J 1 base; nucleotides not matched to a gene: 2. CDR3 protein: CASSLAGTENTEAFF. The DNA for the CDR3 is TGTGCCAGCAGCTTAGCGGGGACAGAGAACACTGAAGCTTTCTTT.

This clone turned up a few times. This rearrangement joins TRBV5-6 to TRBJ1-3; possible D gene TRBD1, 5 bases. Trimming shortened V by 6 bases and J by 3 bases, and 10 bases separated the two germline ends. This CDR3 is 13 amino acids long. Germline CDR1 and CDR2: SGHDT and YYEEEE. CDR3 DNA sequence: TGTGCCAGCAAGCGGGGGTTTGGAAACACCATATATTTT. Amino acids: CASKRGFGNTIYF.

This chain joins TRBV6-4 and TRBJ1-2, with 7 positions matching TRBD1. The V gene end was trimmed by 6 bases and the J gene end by 4 bases; junction bases not matched to a gene: 8. The CDR3 is made up of 14 amino acids. Germline V gene lookup returns CDR1 MRHNA and CDR2 SNTAGT. Here the CDR3 reads CASSLQGSGYGYTF. Here the CDR3 DNA reads TGTGCCAGCAGCCTACAGGGGAGCGGCTATGGCTACACCTTC.

This clone was observed a single time. The rearrangement joins TRBV30 to TRBJ2-5; a possible D gene is TRBD2 (5 bases). The ends were cut back, 4 bases at V and 2 bases at J, with 8 bases in the middle. The germline gives CDR1 GTSNPN, CDR2 SVGIG (reference sequence). CDR3 length equals 12 residues. The CDR3 sequence is CAWTPGQETQYF. The DNA of the CDR3 is TGTGCCTGGACCCCGGGACAAGAGACCCAGTACTTC.

The gene calls are TRBV6-6 and TRBJ1-1; no reliable D call. This CDR3 comprises 14 residues. Germline V lookup: CDR1 MNHNY, CDR2 SVGAGI (reference sequence). Trimming shortened V by 1 base and J by 1 base, and 7 bases separated the two germline ends. The CDR3 region has the DNA TGTGCCAGCAGTTACTGGCAAGAGAACACTGAAGCTTTCTTT. It codes for CASSYWQENTEAFF.

This chain connects TRBV5-1 to TRBJ2-7; D gene ambiguous. The CDR3 consists of 13 residues. V was shortened by 0 bases and J by 1 base, with 5 bases between the two germline ends. Germline V gives CDR1 SGHRS, CDR2 YFSETQ. The CDR3 sequence: CASSLVGSYEQYF. In DNA form, the CDR3 reads TGCGCCAGCAGCTTGGTAGGATCCTACGAGCAGTACTTC.

CDR3: CASSLSGGKGQETQYF. The CDR3 bases are TGTGCCAGCAGTCTTAGCGGGGGGAAGGGGCAAGAGACCCAGTACTTC. This sequence joins TRBV11-2 and TRBJ2-5; the match to TRBD2 covers 10 bases. CDR3 length: 16 residues. V was pared by 6 bases and J by 2 bases, with 9 bases of the junction left unmatched. In germline, CDR1 is SGHAT, CDR2 FQNNGV.

This clone was seen a single time. This chain connects TRBV7-2 to TRBJ2-7; 10 bases match TRBD2. The V and J ends lost 3 bases and 0 bases, in that order; junction bases with no gene match: 2. CDR1 SGHTA and CDR2 FQGNSA come from the germline V gene. This CDR3 contains 15 residues. The CDR3 nucleotides read TGTGCCAGCAGCTTCACTAGCGGGGTCTCCTACGAGCAGTACTTC. Protein: CASSFTSGVSYEQYF.

This clone was seen just once. The chain has TRBV19 and TRBJ1-3; possibly TRBD1 for D (6 bases). This CDR3 spans 20 amino acids. V lost 7 bases and J 1 base, leaving 29 bases between the germline ends. Per germline, CDR1 LNHDA and CDR2 SQIVND (reference sequence). The CDR3 coding sequence is TGTGCCAGTAAGGGTTGGATTACGGGGGGGCAGCCACCTTCTGGAAACACCATATATTTT. Translating it yields CASKGWITGGQPPSGNTIYF.

V gene TRBV21-1 combines with J gene TRBJ2-3; TRBD1, the table's D call, lacks a check against the DNA. TRBV21-1 is marked as a pseudogene. CDR3 length equals 19 residues. This chain's CDR3 is CASSKGEGTGTGNTDTQYF. The CDR3 DNA sequence: TGTGCCAGCAGCAAAGGGGAGGGGACCGGGACAGGGAATACAGATACGCAGTATTTT.

This clone was picked up a small number of times. This chain joins TRBV4-2 and TRBJ1-6; TRBD1 matches 8 bases. CDR1 and CDR2 (germline): LGHNA, YNFKEQ. The trim removed 1 base at V and 8 bases at J, leaving 1 base unmatched. The CDR3 contains 14 residues. CDR3 amino acids: CASSQGTGHSPLHF. DNA for the CDR3: TGTGCCAGCAGCCAAGGGACAGGGCATTCACCCCTCCACTTT.

This clone was observed a handful of times. The chain carries TRBV6-5 and TRBJ2-3, with 8 bases identical to TRBD1. With V trimmed by 7 bases and J by 4 bases, 7 bases remained unmatched. The CDR3 has 14 amino acids. Germline V CDR1 and CDR2: MNHEY, SVGAGI. CDR3 region: CASKWTGIADTQYF. The CDR3 DNA reads as TGTGCCAGCAAATGGACAGGGATCGCAGATACGCAGTATTTT.

The rearrangement links TRBV10-3 to TRBJ2-3, with 8 bases aligning to TRBD2. The junction had 8 bases not matched to a gene; V was cut back by 3 bases and J by 6 bases. Per germline, CDR1 ENHRY and CDR2 SYGVKD. This CDR3 is built from 15 residues. The CDR3: CAISDWRGAGDTQYF. CDR3 in DNA: TGTGCCATCAGTGACTGGCGGGGGGCCGGGGATACGCAGTATTTT.

This chain links TRBV7-8 with TRBJ2-3, with D tentatively TRBD2 (5 bases). The CDR3 consists of 14 residues. Trimming took off 5 bases at V and 4 bases at J, with 13 bases between the two ends. Germline values: CDR1 SGHVS, CDR2 FQNEAQ. The CDR3 protein is CASSLFWRPDTQYF. CDR3 nucleotide sequence: TGTGCCAGCAGCCTCTTCTGGAGGCCAGATACGCAGTATTTT.

The rearrangement joins TRBV7-2 to TRBJ2-2; 8 nucleotides align to TRBD1. The V and J ends lost 5 bases and 0 bases, in that order; junction bases with no gene match: 2. Germline V lookup: CDR1 SGHTA, CDR2 FQGNSA. This CDR3 region has 15 residues. The CDR3 DNA follows: TGTGCCAGCAGCCTACAGGGGGCGAACACCGGGGAGCTGTTTTTT. This encodes CASSLQGANTGELFF.

V and J are TRBV28 and TRBJ2-7; weak D call: TRBD1 (5 bases). The V gene lost 7 bases and the J gene lost 3 bases, with 13 bases spanning the gap. CDR1 and CDR2 (germline): MDHEN, SYDVKM. The CDR3 spans 13 residues. The CDR3 sequence is CASTLGHYYEQYF. The DNA of the CDR3 is TGTGCCAGCACCCTCGGACATTACTACGAGCAGTACTTC.